These 18 T cell receptor beta chains were all obtained from the same sample, sequenced in a study of blood T cells in healthy people across ages. Primers used in a second PCR of about 7 to 12 cycles were a sample-barcoded 5' primer and a J-beta primer mix. TCRdb re-analysed the 5' RACE reads in MiXCR, keeping a single row per CDR3 protein. The sample carries roughly 1.9 million distinct CDR3 sequences, approximately 40% recorded once. Sequenced input: blood. These receptors all stem from a human donor in good health.

The chain combines TRBV5-5 with TRBJ2-5; 12 bases match TRBD2. The CDR3 sequence is 19 residues long. Germline trimming cut 0 bases from V and 4 bases from J; bases unmatched to any gene: 13. CDR1 and CDR2 from the germline V gene are SGHKS and YYEKEE (reference sequence). The CDR3 nucleotides are TGTGCCAGCAGCTTGGCGTTCTCTAGCGGGGGGGCCTACGTAGAGACCCAGTACTTC. Its protein is CASSLAFSSGGAYVETQYF.

V gene TRBV29-1 combines with J gene TRBJ2-6; D may match TRBD1 or TRBD2 (5 bases each). V lost 2 bases and J 3 bases, leaving 11 bases between the germline ends. Germline CDR1 reads SQVTM; CDR2 reads ANQGSEA. This CDR3 has 15 amino acids. In DNA form, the CDR3 reads TGCAGCGTTGAACTGGGGACGAGTGGGGCCAACGTCCTGACTTTC. This sequence encodes CSVELGTSGANVLTF.

In this sample, this clonotype turned up a few times. The chain uses TRBV29-1 and TRBJ1-2; D unresolved. The CDR3 is 13 amino acids. V was pared by 6 bases and J by 8 bases, with 19 bases between. CDR1 and CDR2 from the germline V gene are SQVTM and ANQGSEA. The CDR3 reads CSVTPPGTRGYTF. Written as DNA, the CDR3 is TGCAGCGTGACGCCACCGGGAACAAGGGGCTACACCTTC. Full variable domain (outside the CDR3, taken from reference TRBV29-1 and TRBJ1-2): SAVISQKPSRDICQRGTSLTIQCQVDSQVTMMFWYRQQPGQSLTLIATANQGSEATYESGFVIDKFPISRPNLTFSTLTVSNMSPEDSSIYLCSVTPPGTRGYTFGSGTRLTVV.

There are a few counts of this clonotype. V gene TRBV7-9 combines with J gene TRBJ2-7; no reliable D call. This CDR3 region has 13 residues. Trimming removed 4 bases at V and 1 base at J, with 8 bases between. Germline assignment: CDR1 SEHNR and CDR2 FQNEAQ (reference sequence). The CDR3 DNA sequence: TGTGCCAGCAGCTCAGCAAATTCCTACGAGCAGTACTTC. Translating gives CASSSANSYEQYF.

In its sample, this clonotype was seen many times. The CDR3 reads CASSKTGLYNEQFF. The DNA of the CDR3 is TGTGCCAGCAGCAAAACAGGGTTATACAATGAGCAGTTCTTC. The V call is TRBV5-5, the J call TRBJ2-1, with D possibly matching TRBD1 (6 bases). The CDR3 totals 14 residues. Trimming removed 4 bases at V and 4 bases at J, with 12 bases between. Looked up from germline, CDR1 is SGHKS and CDR2 is YYEKEE (reference sequence). The full variable domain, with the rest looked up from reference TRBV5-5 and TRBJ2-1, is DAGVTQSPTHLIKTRGQQVTLRCSPISGHKSVSWYQQVLGQGPQFIFQYYEKEERGRGNFPDRFSARQFPNYSSELNVNALLLGDSALYLCASSKTGLYNEQFFGPGTRLTVL.

A remark on this clonotype: A read error may produce the germline difference seen at one junction end. The genes are TRBV7-2 and TRBJ1-2; D may be TRBD1 (5 bases). Germline CDR1 is SGHTA and CDR2 is FQGNSA. The CDR3 extends over 13 amino acids. The CDR3 DNA follows: TGTGCCAGCATCTTAGGGGTTCTGGACGGCTACACCTTC. The encoded protein is CASILGVLDGYTF.

This clonotype came up once. The rearrangement links TRBV20-1 to TRBJ1-5; D possibly corresponds to TRBD1 (5 bases). Germline V gene lookup returns CDR1 DFQATT and CDR2 SNEGSKA (reference sequence). The V gene lost 0 bases and the J gene lost 4 bases, with 13 bases spanning the gap. This CDR3 spans 15 amino acids. The CDR3 DNA follows: TGCAGTGCTAGAGATGACGGGGGGGGAAATCAGCCCCAGCATTTT. The encoded protein is CSARDDGGGNQPQHF.

V is TRBV24-1 and J is TRBJ2-1, with D tentatively TRBD1 (6 bases). Germline assignment: CDR1 KGHDR and CDR2 SFDVKD. Deletions cut 3 bases from V and 8 bases from J, with 7 bases between. This CDR3 is built from 12 residues. Here the CDR3 reads CATSDHRDEQFF. DNA of the CDR3: TGTGCCACCAGTGATCACAGGGATGAGCAGTTCTTC.

This clonotype was observed a handful of times. The chain employs TRBV25-1 and TRBJ1-2; TRBD1 matches 7 bases. The CDR3 spans 15 residues. V trimming: 1 base; J trimming: 7 bases; junction bases outside the gene matches: 9. Germline-derived CDR1 and CDR2 are MGHDK and SYGVNS. CDR3 nucleotides: TGTGCCAGCAGTGAATTGAGGAGGGGGCTTGGTGGCTACACCTTC. Its protein product is CASSELRRGLGGYTF.

In its sample, this clonotype was seen a few times. V gene TRBV15 combines with J gene TRBJ1-1; no firm D call. V was pared by 3 bases and J by 6 bases, with 8 bases between. The CDR3 is 12 amino acids. Looked up from germline, CDR1 is LNHNV and CDR2 is YYDKDF (reference sequence). CDR3 region: CATSSSMSEAFF. For the CDR3, the DNA is TGTGCCACCAGCAGCTCGATGTCTGAAGCTTTCTTT.

The chain has TRBV5-4 and TRBJ1-1; the D gene is possibly TRBD1 (5 bases). The CDR3 totals 15 residues. The germline gives CDR1 SGHNT, CDR2 YYREEE (reference sequence). The V gene lost 1 base and the J gene lost 4 bases, with 14 bases spanning the gap. CDR3 coding DNA: TGTGCCAGCAGCTTGTTCCAGGGCGTAGGCACTGAAGCTTTCTTT. Protein: CASSLFQGVGTEAFF.

This rearrangement joins TRBV4-3 to TRBJ2-2, with TRBD1 as a possible D gene (5 bases). The V and J ends lost 0 bases and 7 bases respectively, with 12 bases between them. Germline CDR1 is LGHNA and CDR2 is YSLEER. This CDR3 comprises 15 residues. CDR3 DNA: TGCGCCAGCAGCCAAGATAGCAGGGTGGGCGGGGAGCTGTTTTTT. Amino acid sequence: CASSQDSRVGGELFF.

The chain carries TRBV20-1 and TRBJ2-5; D may be TRBD1 or TRBD2 (5 bases each). The CDR3 is made up of 16 amino acids. Trimming shortened V by 3 bases and J by 1 base, and 18 bases separated the two germline ends. Germline V gene sequence: CDR1 DFQATT, CDR2 SNEGSKA (reference sequence). The DNA for the CDR3 is TGCAGTGCTAGCGAGGGGTTGGAGCTTGGCCAAGAGACCCAGTACTTC. Translating it yields CSASEGLELGQETQYF.

This clonotype turned up a few times. V usage is TRBV28 and J usage is TRBJ2-4; a possible D gene is TRBD2 (7 bases). The V gene lost 10 bases and the J gene lost 6 bases, with 16 bases spanning the gap. The CDR3 covers 13 residues. Per the germline V gene, CDR1 is MDHEN and CDR2 is SYDVKM. The CDR3, as DNA: TGTGCCATATCCGAGGGGGGGATAAACATTCAGTACTTC. It encodes CAISEGGINIQYF.

The chain uses TRBV20-1 and TRBJ2-3; D may be TRBD2 (6 bases). Trimming stripped 6 bases from V and 3 bases from J, with 16 bases between. The CDR3 length is 14 residues. Per the germline V gene, CDR1 is DFQATT and CDR2 is SNEGSKA (reference sequence). The CDR3 reads CSARGRWATDTQYF. The CDR3 DNA follows: TGCAGTGCCCGGGGGAGGTGGGCGACAGATACGCAGTATTTT.

This clonotype appeared a few times. The chain uses TRBV5-1 and TRBJ2-3, with D possibly called TRBD1 or TRBD2 (5 bases each). V was cut by 4 bases and J by 0 bases, with 12 bases left in between. Per the germline V gene, CDR1 is SGHRS and CDR2 is YFSETQ. This CDR3 has 15 amino acids. CDR3 nucleotide sequence: TGCGCCAGCAGCCCGGTGGGACCCAGCACAGATACGCAGTATTTT. Encoded protein: CASSPVGPSTDTQYF.

This rearrangement joins TRBV4-1 to TRBJ2-7, with a possible D match to TRBD1 (6 bases). Trimming cost V 4 bases and J 3 bases, with 13 bases left between them. From germline, CDR1 is MGHRA and CDR2 YSYEKL. There are 14 residues in the CDR3. The DNA for the CDR3 is TGCGCCAGCAGCCCCCGAGCAGGGGTCTACGAGCAGTACTTC. Amino acid sequence: CASSPRAGVYEQYF.

In this sample, this clonotype turned up a few times. This sequence joins TRBV6-1 and TRBJ2-7; no firm D call. Looked up from germline, CDR1 is MNHNS and CDR2 is SASEGT. The CDR3 contains 17 residues. V lost 4 bases to trimming and J lost 1 base, with 20 bases between them. The CDR3 DNA reads TGTGCCAGCAGTGTAGGGCAGCCGAGCCCTTATTCCTACGAGCAGTACTTC. Residues: CASSVGQPSPYSYEQYF.